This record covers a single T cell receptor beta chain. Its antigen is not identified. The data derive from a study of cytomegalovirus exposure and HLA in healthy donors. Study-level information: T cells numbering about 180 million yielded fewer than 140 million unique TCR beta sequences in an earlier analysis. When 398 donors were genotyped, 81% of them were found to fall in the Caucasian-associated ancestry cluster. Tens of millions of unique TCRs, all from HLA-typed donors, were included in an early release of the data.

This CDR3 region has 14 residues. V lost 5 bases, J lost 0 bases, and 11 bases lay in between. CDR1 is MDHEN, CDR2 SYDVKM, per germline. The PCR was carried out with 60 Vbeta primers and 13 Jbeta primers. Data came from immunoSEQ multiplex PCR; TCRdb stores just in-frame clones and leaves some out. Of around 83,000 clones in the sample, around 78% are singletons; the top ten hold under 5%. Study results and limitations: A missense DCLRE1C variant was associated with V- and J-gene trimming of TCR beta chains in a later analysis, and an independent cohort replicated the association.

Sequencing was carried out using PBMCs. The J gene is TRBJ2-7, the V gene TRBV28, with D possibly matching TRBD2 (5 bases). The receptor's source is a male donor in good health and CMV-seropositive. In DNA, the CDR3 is TGTGCCAGCAGTGGGTCGGGGATCTCCTACGAGCAGTACTTC. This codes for CASSGSGISYEQYF.